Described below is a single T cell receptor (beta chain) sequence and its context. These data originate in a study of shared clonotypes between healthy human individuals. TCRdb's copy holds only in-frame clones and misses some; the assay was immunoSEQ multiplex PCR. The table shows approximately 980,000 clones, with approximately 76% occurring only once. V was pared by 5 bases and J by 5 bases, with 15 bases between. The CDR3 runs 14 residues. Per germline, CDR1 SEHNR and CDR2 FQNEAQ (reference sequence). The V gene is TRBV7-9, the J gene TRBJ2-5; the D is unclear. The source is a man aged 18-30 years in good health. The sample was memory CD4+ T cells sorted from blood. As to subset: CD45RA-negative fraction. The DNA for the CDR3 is TGTGCCAGCAGCCTCGTCCCCGCGAGGGAGACCCAGTACTTC. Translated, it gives CASSLVPARETQYF.